This TCR beta chain is from a study of T cell repertoires in cytomegalovirus infection. Study-wide results and limits: What dominated the ex vivo response were HLA-C-restricted CMV-specific TCR beta clonotypes. Of the TCR beta families, the public ones yielded a cumulative frequency that identified carriers of CMV plus the relevant HLA.

Germline-derived CDR1 and CDR2 are DFQATT and SNEGSKA (reference sequence). The CDR3 length is 18 residues. V lost 5 bases to trimming and J lost 1 base, with 24 bases between them. Concerning this clonotype itself: What it binds is not known.

Using its own MiXCR run on the reads, TCRdb lists one record per CDR3 protein. The table has some 300,000 distinct CDR3 sequences, about 9.2% seen once. Material for sequencing was PBMCs. This TCR derives from a human donor in good health (CMV status not recorded). Some clones in this sample may be carry-over from other donors' samples. The V and J genes are TRBV20-1 and TRBJ2-1; TRBD1 might be the D (6 bases). The CDR3 DNA is TGCAGTGCTGGTCCGGACGGGACAATTTTACCTTCCTACAATGAGCAGTTCTTC. Translation gives CSAGPDGTILPSYNEQFF.